Below, 21 T cell receptor beta chains from the same sample are listed, as sequenced in a study of T cell repertoires in cytomegalovirus infection. These TCRs' antigens remain unknown. Each CDR3 protein gets one entry after TCRdb re-called the reads with MiXCR. The table lists some 110,000 distinct CDR3 sequences, around 32% of them singletons. The starting material was CD8+ T cells from cultured PBMCs, obtained from culture after CMV antigen stimulation. These receptors all come from a human donor in good health (CMV status not recorded). Some clones in this sample may be carry-over from other donors' samples.

In regard to this clonotype: This may stem from a read error, because a much larger clone lies one nucleotide away. J is TRBJ2-1 and V is TRBV7-2; 10 nucleotides line up with TRBD2. With V trimmed by 5 bases and J by 11 bases, 12 bases remained unmatched. The CDR3 contains 15 residues. Germline CDR1 is SGHTA and CDR2 is FQGNSA. The CDR3 sequence is CASSASGTSVNKQFF. The CDR3 coding sequence is TGTGCCAGCAGCGCCTCCGGGACTAGCGTGAATAAGCAGTTCTTC.

This chain joins TRBV6-5 and TRBJ2-3; D is tentatively TRBD1 or TRBD2 (5 bases each). Per the germline V gene, CDR1 is MNHEY and CDR2 is SVGAGI. The CDR3 covers 14 residues. Trimming pared 2 bases from V and 5 bases from J, leaving 11 bases between. The CDR3 sequence: CASSYLMRGDTQYF. The CDR3 DNA is TGTGCCAGCAGTTACCTCATGAGGGGAGATACGCAGTATTTT.

The chain links TRBV2 to TRBJ1-5; 8 bases agree with TRBD1. The trim removed 6 bases at V and 6 bases at J, leaving 7 bases unmatched. Germline V CDR1 and CDR2: SNHLY, FYNNEI. The length of the CDR3 is 14 residues. This chain's CDR3 is CASSGAGGLQPQHF. CDR3 DNA sequence: TGTGCCAGCAGCGGGGCAGGGGGCCTTCAGCCCCAGCATTTT.

V gene TRBV27 combines with J gene TRBJ2-7; D is undetermined. Deletions cut 3 bases from V and 1 base from J, with 7 bases between. CDR3 length: 13 amino acids. The V gene's germline CDR1 is MNHEY and CDR2 SMNVEV (reference sequence). This chain's CDR3 is CASSFYGSYEQYF. The CDR3 nucleotides read TGTGCCAGCAGTTTCTACGGATCCTACGAGCAGTACTTC.

CDR3 amino acids: CASSQASGLAESVWTQYF. DNA of the CDR3: TGCGCCAGCAGCCAAGCATCGGGACTAGCGGAGTCCGTGTGGACCCAGTACTTC. The chain is built from TRBV4-3 and TRBJ2-5; 11 bases fit TRBD2. Germline trimming cut 1 base from V and 7 bases from J; bases unmatched to any gene: 14. The CDR3 is 18 residues long. Germline V gene lookup returns CDR1 LGHNA and CDR2 YSLEER.

Many counts were recorded for this clonotype. The chain couples TRBV7-6 to TRBJ2-3; no reliable D call. The germline V gene has CDR1 SGHVS and CDR2 FNYEAQ. With 1 base removed from V and 1 base from J, the gap between germline ends came to 9 bases. This CDR3 is 15 amino acids long. The CDR3 region is CASSLGAERTDTQYF. The CDR3 DNA reads as TGTGCCAGCAGCTTAGGAGCAGAGCGCACAGATACGCAGTATTTT.

The chain has TRBV2 and TRBJ2-1, with 9 positions matching TRBD1. CDR3 length: 15 amino acids. Per the germline V gene, CDR1 is SNHLY and CDR2 is FYNNEI. J was trimmed by 6 bases and V by 10 bases; bases with no gene match: 13. CDR3 residues: CAILTRDRDLNEQFF. Written as DNA, the CDR3 is TGTGCCATACTCACCCGGGACAGGGATCTCAATGAGCAGTTCTTC.

V gene TRBV5-4 combines with J gene TRBJ2-5; D assignment may be TRBD1 or TRBD2 (5 bases each). CDR1 and CDR2 from the germline V gene are SGHNT and YYREEE (reference sequence). Trimming left V 3 bases short and J 2 bases short, with 14 bases between. The CDR3 spans 15 residues. This CDR3 reads CASSYSGSPQETQYF. DNA for the CDR3: TGTGCCAGCAGCTATTCAGGGAGCCCTCAAGAGACCCAGTACTTC.

This clonotype was seen a few times. J is TRBJ1-2 and V is TRBV7-9; D gene unclear. The length of the CDR3 is 15 residues. V was pared by 2 bases and J by 4 bases, with 14 bases between. Germline-derived CDR1 and CDR2 are SEHNR and FQNEAQ (reference sequence). CDR3 loop: CASSLTPLIPYGYTF. The CDR3 DNA follows: TGTGCCAGCAGCTTAACCCCCCTGATCCCCTATGGCTACACCTTC.

This clonotype was counted between two and nine times. The chain couples TRBV7-2 to TRBJ2-1; 11 positions agree with TRBD2. Germline V lookup: CDR1 SGHTA, CDR2 FQGNSA. V dropped 3 bases and J dropped 4; count of bases not matched to a gene: 5. The CDR3 contains 16 residues. CDR3 protein: CASSFVLAGDYNEQFF. CDR3 sequence (DNA): TGTGCCAGCAGCTTCGTACTAGCGGGGGATTACAATGAGCAGTTCTTC.

The chain recombines TRBV5-1 with TRBJ1-2, with 7 bases that match TRBD1. Germline V gene lookup returns CDR1 SGHRS and CDR2 YFSETQ. The CDR3 loop spans 14 amino acids. Trimming removed 3 bases from V and 5 bases from J; junction bases left unmatched: 7. Here the CDR3 reads CASSSEWTGYGYTF. The CDR3 DNA sequence: TGCGCCAGCAGCTCCGAATGGACAGGTTATGGCTACACCTTC.

This clonotype was counted once. The genes are TRBV4-2 and TRBJ1-1, with D possibly being TRBD1 (5 bases). Germline V gives CDR1 LGHNA, CDR2 YNFKEQ. The CDR3 contains 16 residues. Trimming removed 4 bases at V and 3 bases at J, with 18 bases between. CDR3 loop: CASSLPGGLGDTEAFF. The CDR3 DNA sequence: TGTGCCAGCAGCCTACCGGGCGGCTTAGGGGACACTGAAGCTTTCTTT.

The chain links TRBV4-3 to TRBJ2-7; D possibly corresponds to TRBD1 (6 bases). CDR1 is LGHNA and CDR2 is YSLEER in the germline V gene. The CDR3 contains 15 residues. V gave up 0 bases and J gave up 2 bases, with 11 bases separating them. CDR3 DNA sequence: TGCGCCAGCAGCCAAGACAGGGGCCCACCCTACGAGCAGTACTTC. It encodes CASSQDRGPPYEQYF.

There are a few counts of this clonotype. The chain combines TRBV7-2 with TRBJ1-4, with 10 nucleotides matching TRBD1. V trimming: 3 bases; J trimming: 7 bases; junction bases outside the gene matches: 2. The CDR3 spans 14 residues. Germline-derived CDR1 and CDR2 are SGHTA and FQGNSA. CDR3 loop: CASSLTGGVEKLFF. CDR3 nucleotide sequence: TGTGCCAGCAGCTTGACAGGGGGCGTTGAAAAACTGTTTTTT.

CDR3 DNA sequence: TGTGCCAGCAGTTTCGGCCAGGGTGAGACCCAGTACTTC. Amino acids: CASSFGQGETQYF. The rearrangement uses TRBV28 and TRBJ2-5; TRBD1 is a possible D gene (5 bases). CDR3 length: 13 residues. Per the germline V gene, CDR1 is MDHEN and CDR2 is SYDVKM. V gave up 3 bases and J gave up 5 bases, with 10 bases separating them.

The chain joins TRBV12-3 or TRBV12-4 to TRBJ1-5; D not resolved. The CDR3 sequence is 15 residues long. Trimming removed 2 bases from V and 4 bases from J, with 12 bases in between. This CDR3 is CASSLSKKGNQPQHF. Written as DNA, the CDR3 is TGTGCCAGCAGTTTATCTAAAAAAGGTAATCAGCCCCAGCATTTT.

This clonotype was seen more than once but under ten times. The chain uses TRBV7-9 and TRBJ2-7; no clear D. Germline V CDR1 and CDR2: SEHNR, FQNEAQ (reference sequence). The ends were cut back, 0 bases at V and 3 bases at J, with 12 bases in the middle. The CDR3 is 15 residues long. CDR3 DNA: TGTGCCAGCAGCTTAGCGGTTGCCAACTTCTACGAGCAGTACTTC. This sequence encodes CASSLAVANFYEQYF.

This clonotype was seen a handful of times. The chain uses TRBV7-9 and TRBJ1-1, with D possibly TRBD1 on 6 matching bases. From germline, CDR1 is SEHNR and CDR2 FQNEAQ (reference sequence). Trimming removed 5 bases at V and 0 bases at J, with 13 bases between. CDR3 length: 15 residues. CDR3 DNA sequence: TGTGCCAGCAGCGCAGGGGAGGGGATGAACACTGAAGCTTTCTTT. It yields the protein CASSAGEGMNTEAFF.

The V and J genes are TRBV13 and TRBJ2-7, with 9 nucleotides matching TRBD2. Looked up from germline, CDR1 is PRHDT and CDR2 is FYEKMQ (reference sequence). This CDR3 contains 15 residues. V trimming: 5 bases; J trimming: 3 bases; junction bases outside the gene matches: 8. The chain's CDR3 is CASSPRLAGFYEQYF. The DNA of the CDR3 is TGTGCCAGCAGCCCACGCCTAGCGGGGTTCTACGAGCAGTACTTC.

J is TRBJ2-3 and V is TRBV7-2, with 11 bases that match TRBD2. Germline-derived CDR1 and CDR2 are SGHTA and FQGNSA. This CDR3 spans 15 amino acids. The ends lost 4 bases at V and 4 bases at J; junction bases unmatched: 4. The CDR3 reads CASSSIAGGADTQYF. In nucleotides, the CDR3 is TGTGCCAGCAGCTCAATAGCGGGGGGGGCAGATACGCAGTATTTT.

This clonotype showed up just a few times. The chain recombines TRBV9 with TRBJ2-3; D uncertain. V shed 0 bases and J shed 0 bases, with 8 bases lying between them. This CDR3 has 15 amino acids. The germline V gene encodes CDR1 SGDLS and CDR2 YYNGEE. The CDR3 bases are TGTGCCAGCAGCGTAGGGCTCGCTAGCACAGATACGCAGTATTTT. It encodes CASSVGLASTDTQYF.